This T cell receptor (beta chain) originates from a study of chemoradiotherapy in HPV16-positive cancers. Data came from immunoSEQ multiplex PCR; TCRdb stores just in-frame clones and leaves some out. The profile shows around 5,400 clones, about 89% of them singletons. Study observations and caveats: HPV-responsive T-cell expansion during chemoradiotherapy was linked to improved recurrence-free survival in HPV16-positive patients.

As concerns this clone: The antigen remains unidentified.

V lost 8 bases, J lost 6 bases, and 10 bases lay in between. The CDR3 covers 11 residues. Germline V CDR1 and CDR2: MNHNS, SASEGT. The chain carries TRBV6-1 and TRBJ2-5; D might be TRBD2 (6 bases). This TCR was recovered from a human donor with HPV-associated anogenital cancer. The sequencing here drew on blood, taken from a patient who underwent chemoradiotherapy. CDR3 protein: CASRGTKTQYF. CDR3 in DNA: TGTGCCAGCCGGGGGACCAAGACCCAGTACTTC.